The 18 T cell receptor beta chains below were found in one sample sequenced in a study of Ad26.COV2.S vaccination and SARS-CoV-2 variants. As to treatment: roughly 20 received Ad26.COV2.S at low or high dose, single or two shots; about 5 received placebo; per-sample allocation not given. After the first vaccine or placebo injection, samples were drawn on day 63. TCRdb keeps only in-frame clones here, not all; method: immunoSEQ multiplex PCR. The sample contains roughly 320,000 clones, roughly 87% of which appear only once. Sequencing used peripheral blood, obtained in a trial of Ad26.COV2.S vaccine versus placebo. These receptors all come from a person between 18 and 65 years old who received the Ad26.COV2.S COVID-19 vaccine or a placebo.

The rearrangement joins TRBV7-9 to TRBJ2-5; the D gene could be TRBD1 or TRBD2 (5 bases each). The length of the CDR3 is 14 residues. Germline V CDR1 and CDR2: SEHNR, FQNEAQ (reference sequence). Trimming shortened V by 4 bases and J by 1 base, and 10 bases separated the two germline ends. For the CDR3, the DNA is TGTGCCAGCAGCTCCGGGGCTTTCCAAGAGACCCAGTACTTC. This encodes CASSSGAFQETQYF. Based on the CDR3 plus reference TRBV7-9 and TRBJ2-5, the full variable domain is DTGVSQNPRHKITKRGQNVTFRCDPISEHNRLYWYRQTLGQGPEFLTYFQNEAQLEKSRLLSDRFSAERPKGSFSTLEIQRTEQGDSAMYLCASSSGAFQETQYFGPGTRLLVL.

The chain has TRBV12-5 and TRBJ2-1; 7 nucleotides line up with TRBD2. From germline, CDR1 is LGHNT and CDR2 FRNRAP. Trimming took 6 bases from V and 5 from J; bases not matched to a gene: 4. The CDR3 runs to 13 residues. This CDR3 reads CASGRGGNNEQFF. For the CDR3, the DNA is TGTGCTAGTGGGCGCGGGGGAAACAATGAGCAGTTCTTC.

This chain links TRBV6-5 with TRBJ1-2; no clear D. The germline V gene has CDR1 MNHEY and CDR2 SVGAGI. CDR3 length equals 12 residues. Trimming pared 2 bases from V and 8 bases from J, leaving 9 bases between. This CDR3 is CASSYRDRGYTF. DNA of the CDR3: TGTGCCAGCAGTTACAGGGATCGGGGCTACACCTTC.

This chain links TRBV7-3 with TRBJ1-1, with D unresolved. Germline-derived CDR1 and CDR2 are SGHTA and FQGTGA. Between the trimmed V and J ends, which lost 4 bases and 1 base, there was a span of 7 bases. This CDR3 spans 13 amino acids. The CDR3 protein is CASSSQENTEAFF. As DNA, the CDR3 is TGTGCCAGCAGCTCCCAGGAGAACACTGAAGCTTTCTTT. The full variable domain, its missing parts supplied by reference TRBV7-3 and TRBJ1-1, is GAGVSQTPSNKVTEKGKYVELRCDPISGHTALYWYRQSLGQGPEFLIYFQGTGAADDSGLPNDRFFAVRPEGSVSTLKIQRTERGDSAVYLCASSSQENTEAFFGQGTRLTVV.

This chain uses TRBV30 with TRBJ1-1; D call uncertain. This CDR3 has 14 amino acids. V gave up 0 bases and J gave up 11 bases, with 19 bases separating them. Germline V lookup: CDR1 GTSNPN, CDR2 SVGIG (reference sequence). In DNA, the CDR3 is TGTGCCTGGAGTGTATTAGCTAAAGTAACTGCGGCTTTCTTT. Protein product: CAWSVLAKVTAAFF.

The chain links TRBV7-3 to TRBJ1-1, with 10 nucleotides matching TRBD1. V lost 5 bases to trimming and J lost 6 bases; unmatched junction nucleotides: 9. The CDR3 is 15 amino acids. Germline V gives CDR1 SGHTA, CDR2 FQGTGA. The CDR3 sequence: CASSQPGQGSSEAFF. The CDR3 DNA reads as TGTGCCAGCAGCCAACCGGGACAGGGGTCCTCTGAAGCTTTCTTT.

This chain connects TRBV7-3 to TRBJ1-1, with TRBD1 matching over 7 bases. This CDR3 contains 15 residues. The germline V gene encodes CDR1 SGHTA and CDR2 FQGTGA. The V gene end was trimmed by 5 bases and the J gene end by 1 base; junction bases not matched to a gene: 7. CDR3 loop: CASSPQGQQNTEAFF. CDR3 coding DNA: TGTGCCAGCAGCCCTCAGGGACAGCAGAACACTGAAGCTTTCTTT.

The V call is TRBV6-5, the J call TRBJ2-1; 7 bases map to TRBD1. Germline-derived CDR1 and CDR2 are MNHEY and SVGAGI. The ends lost 4 bases at V and 9 bases at J; junction bases unmatched: 9. CDR3 length: 14 amino acids. CDR3 coding DNA: TGTGCCAGCAGTTTCGGGGTAGACAGGGCTGAGCAGTTCTTC. Its protein product is CASSFGVDRAEQFF.

The gene calls are TRBV7-9 and TRBJ2-2, with D tentatively TRBD1 (5 bases). Germline V gene lookup returns CDR1 SEHNR and CDR2 FQNEAQ (reference sequence). This CDR3 is 15 amino acids long. Trimming stripped 0 bases from V and 3 bases from J, with 8 bases between. The CDR3 DNA is TGTGCCAGCAGCTTAGCGGACATCTACACCGGGGAGCTGTTTTTT. Residues: CASSLADIYTGELFF.

The rearrangement links TRBV5-6 to TRBJ1-2, with 9 bases matching TRBD1. This CDR3 has 16 amino acids. J was trimmed by 8 bases and V by 0 bases; bases with no gene match: 11. Looked up from germline, CDR1 is SGHDT and CDR2 is YYEEEE. CDR3 residues: CASSLGGWRDRAGYTF. DNA of the CDR3: TGTGCCAGCAGCTTGGGGGGTTGGCGGGACAGGGCCGGCTACACCTTC.

The chain links TRBV7-9 to TRBJ2-3; D possibly uses TRBD1 or TRBD2 (5 bases each). Trimming stripped 2 bases from V and 5 bases from J, with 14 bases between. Germline-derived CDR1 and CDR2 are SEHNR and FQNEAQ (reference sequence). The CDR3 extends over 15 amino acids. CDR3 sequence: CASSLSVRDLDTQYF. The CDR3 coding sequence is TGTGCCAGCAGCTTAAGCGTTCGGGACCTAGATACGCAGTATTTT.

The chain is built from TRBV27 and TRBJ2-7; 7 bases fit TRBD1. J gave up 3 bases and V 5 bases, and 10 bases lay outside the gene matches. The CDR3 contains 15 residues. Germline CDR1 is MNHEY and CDR2 is SMNVEV (reference sequence). CDR3 bases: TGTGCCAGCAGTAGGGACGGGACAGCCAACTACGAGCAGTACTTC. It is translated as CASSRDGTANYEQYF.

The genes are TRBV29-1 and TRBJ2-1, with 11 bases identical to TRBD2. Germline lookup yields CDR1 SQVTM and CDR2 ANQGSEA. V gave up 7 bases and J gave up 4 bases; unmatched junction bases: 3. The CDR3 has 13 residues. Written as DNA, the CDR3 is TGCAGCGCCGGGACTAGCGGTTACAATGAGCAGTTCTTC. Translating it yields CSAGTSGYNEQFF.

V gene TRBV9 combines with J gene TRBJ2-7; D gene unclear. Per the germline V gene, CDR1 is SGDLS and CDR2 is YYNGEE. The CDR3 contains 13 residues. V was clipped by 0 bases and J by 6 bases, with 10 bases between them. The CDR3 bases are TGTGCCAGCAGCGTAGCGTCTGGGTTCGAGCAGTACTTC. Residues: CASSVASGFEQYF.

This clone appeared a single time. The chain carries TRBV9 and TRBJ2-1; D is unclear. V dropped 0 bases and J dropped 9 bases, with 13 bases sitting between them. The CDR3 is 14 amino acids. Per germline, CDR1 SGDLS and CDR2 YYNGEE. The CDR3 bases are TGTGCCAGCAGCGTAGCTGGCTTGCACAGTGAGCAGTTCTTC. This sequence encodes CASSVAGLHSEQFF.

This clone was counted many times. The V call is TRBV19, the J call TRBJ2-2; D is perhaps TRBD1 (5 bases). CDR1 and CDR2 from the germline V gene are LNHDA and SQIVND (reference sequence). V was pared by 3 bases and J by 6 bases, with 14 bases between. The CDR3 length is 15 residues. The CDR3 bases are TGTGCCAGTAGTATTGGGGCAGGGATTCCCGGGGAGCTGTTTTTT. It translates to CASSIGAGIPGELFF. Based on the CDR3 plus reference TRBV19 and TRBJ2-2, the full variable domain is DGGITQSPKYLFRKEGQNVTLSCEQNLNHDAMYWYRQDPGQGLRLIYYSQIVNDFQKGDIAEGYSVSREKKESFPLTVTSAQKNPTAFYLCASSIGAGIPGELFFGEGSRLTVL.

The chain links TRBV7-2 to TRBJ2-3; TRBD2 is a possible D gene (6 bases). V shed 4 bases and J shed 7 bases, with 15 bases lying between them. This CDR3 has 14 residues. Germline V gene data show CDR1 as SGHTA and CDR2 as FQGNSA. Written as DNA, the CDR3 is TGTGCCAGCAGCTCCGGGACTCCTTCCAATACGCAGTATTTT. This gives the protein CASSSGTPSNTQYF.

The chain is built from TRBV3-1 (or the pseudogene TRBV3-2) and TRBJ1-6; no definite D call. Germline CDR1 is LGHDT and CDR2 is YNNKEL (reference sequence). The CDR3 consists of 14 residues. The ends were cut back, 4 bases at V and 7 bases at J, with 11 bases in the middle. The CDR3 here is CASSPRVTNSPLHF. CDR3 nucleotide sequence: TGTGCCAGCAGCCCAAGGGTTACGAATTCACCCCTCCACTTT.